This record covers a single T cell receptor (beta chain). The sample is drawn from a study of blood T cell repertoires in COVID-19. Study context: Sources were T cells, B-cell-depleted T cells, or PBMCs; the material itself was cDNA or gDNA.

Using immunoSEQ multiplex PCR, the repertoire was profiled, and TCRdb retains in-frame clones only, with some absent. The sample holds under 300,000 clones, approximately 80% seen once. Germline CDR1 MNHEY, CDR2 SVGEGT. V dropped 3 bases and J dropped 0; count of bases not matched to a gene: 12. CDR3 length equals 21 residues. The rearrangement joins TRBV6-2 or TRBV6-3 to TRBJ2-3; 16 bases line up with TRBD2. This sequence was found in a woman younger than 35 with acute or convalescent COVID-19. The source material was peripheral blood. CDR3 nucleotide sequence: TGTGCCAGCAGTTATCCGGGACTAGCGGGAGGGACTTACTCTAGCACAGATACGCAGTATTTT. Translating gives CASSYPGLAGGTYSSTDTQYF.